Below, one TCR beta chain is given with its context. How the authors handled the data: Amplified reference gene primers provided the basis for estimating nucleated cell counts. The table came from immunoSEQ multiplex PCR; TCRdb's copy has only in-frame clones and leaves some out. The V and J calls and clone size are taken from that table; D and trimming were inferred from the DNA. The table lists about 25,000 clones, approximately 81% of them singletons. This specimen comes from a study of blood T cell repertoires in COVID-19. At the level of the study: Nucleic acid was either cDNA or gDNA, and it came from T cells, B-cell-depleted T cells, or PBMCs.

The germline V gene has CDR1 SGHRS and CDR2 YFSETQ. V lost 7 bases and J lost 3; bases outside the gene matches: 9. The CDR3 runs 15 residues. V gene TRBV5-1 combines with J gene TRBJ2-2; the match to TRBD1 covers 7 bases. Material for sequencing was peripheral blood. The clonotype was recovered from a man between 65 and 79 years old with acute or convalescent COVID-19. The CDR3 nucleotides read TGCGCCAGCGTCCATTGGGACAGTGACACCGGGGAGCTGTTTTTT. It codes for CASVHWDSDTGELFF.